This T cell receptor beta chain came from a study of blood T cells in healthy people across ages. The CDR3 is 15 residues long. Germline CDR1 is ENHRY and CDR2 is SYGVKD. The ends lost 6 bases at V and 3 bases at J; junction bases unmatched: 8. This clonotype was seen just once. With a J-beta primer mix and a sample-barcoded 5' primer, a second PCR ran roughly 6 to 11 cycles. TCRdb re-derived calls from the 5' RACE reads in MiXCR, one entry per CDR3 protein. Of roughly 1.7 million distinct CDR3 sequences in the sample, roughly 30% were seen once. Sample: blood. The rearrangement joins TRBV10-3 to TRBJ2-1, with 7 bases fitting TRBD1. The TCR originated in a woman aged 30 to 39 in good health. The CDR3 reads CAIRPLGGDYNEQFF. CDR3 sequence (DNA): TGTGCCATCAGACCCTTAGGGGGCGACTACAATGAGCAGTTCTTC.